The 29 T cell receptor beta chains in this list originate from one sample, sequenced in a study of spatial heterogeneity in lung cancer. TCRdb itself ran the 5' RACE reads through MiXCR, one entry per CDR3 protein. The table shows approximately 7,000 distinct CDR3 sequences, with roughly 5.7% occurring only once. The sample's time point: sample taken at primary tumor resection. In each case, whole RNA from tumor, nontumor lung or frozen PBMC was sequenced unsorted. The sequences come from normal lung tissue next to the tumor, collected at surgery. These receptors were obtained from a female donor with early-stage non-small cell lung cancer.

This clonotype came up many times. As an off-target read in a library built for alpha chains, this beta chain has a frequency of little significance. This sequence joins TRBV20-1 and TRBJ1-1; perhaps TRBD1 as D (6 bases). Germline-derived CDR1 and CDR2 are DFQATT and SNEGSKA (reference sequence). The CDR3 runs 14 residues. V was shortened by 4 bases and J by 4 bases, with 16 bases between the two germline ends. DNA of the CDR3: TGCAGTGCTAAGGGAACCGGGACATTCACTGAAGCTTTCTTT. The encoded protein is CSAKGTGTFTEAFF.

This clonotype has ten or more counts. Being off target in a library aimed at alpha chains, this beta chain has a size of little meaning. The chain's CDR3 is CATSSRDRGQVGELFF. The DNA for the CDR3 is TGTGCCACCAGCAGCCGGGACAGGGGGCAAGTCGGGGAGCTGTTTTTT. The chain employs TRBV15 and TRBJ2-2, with TRBD1 matching over 12 bases. The V gene's germline CDR1 is LNHNV and CDR2 YYDKDF (reference sequence). Unmatched junction bases numbered 6, after V lost 3 bases and J lost 7 bases. There are 16 residues in the CDR3. Looking up the rest from reference TRBV15 and TRBJ2-2 gives the full variable domain: DAMVIQNPRYQVTQFGKPVTLSCSQTLNHNVMYWYQQKSSQAPKLLFHYYDKDFNNEADTPDNFQSRRPNTSFCFLDIRSPGLGDTAMYLCATSSRDRGQVGELFFGEGSRLTVL.

The sample holds many counts of this clonotype. A library made for alpha chains picked up this beta chain off target, so its size means little. This chain links TRBV6-5 with TRBJ2-3, with 8 bases fitting TRBD2. This CDR3 is built from 17 residues. J gave up 4 bases and V 4 bases, and 13 bases lay outside the gene matches. CDR1 and CDR2 from the germline V gene are MNHEY and SVGAGI. The CDR3 bases are TGTGCCAGCAGTTCTTTGAGTAGCGGGATGGAATCAGATACGCAGTATTTT. It is translated as CASSSLSSGMESDTQYF.

In its sample, this clonotype is medium-sized. Little can be read into the size of this beta chain, an off-target read in a library designed for alpha chains. V and J are TRBV20-1 and TRBJ2-6; 8 bases are shared with TRBD1. This CDR3 region has 16 residues. Germline assignment: CDR1 DFQATT and CDR2 SNEGSKA (reference sequence). V lost 1 base, J lost 4 bases, and 6 bases stayed unmatched. DNA of the CDR3: TGCAGTGCTAGAGCCAGACAGGGGTCAGGGGCCAACGTCCTGACTTTC. Translation: CSARARQGSGANVLTF.

This clonotype was seen more than once but under ten times. This beta chain was picked up by a library intended for alpha chains and is off target, so its count carries little meaning. The J gene is TRBJ2-1, the V gene TRBV28, with 11 bases fitting TRBD1. V shed 4 bases, J shed 3 bases, and the junction held 5 bases outside the gene matches. The CDR3 consists of 16 residues. Per germline, CDR1 MDHEN and CDR2 SYDVKM. As DNA, the CDR3 is TGTGCCAGCAGTTCACCCGGGACAGGGGGCTACAATGAGCAGTTCTTC. As protein: CASSSPGTGGYNEQFF.

This clonotype is medium-sized. Since the library was made to target alpha chains, this beta chain is a stray read and its abundance is not meaningful. The chain is built from TRBV5-1 and TRBJ1-2; D is possibly TRBD1 (5 bases). Germline V CDR1 and CDR2: SGHRS, YFSETQ. Trimming removed 5 bases from V and 7 bases from J, with 18 bases in between. This CDR3 is built from 14 residues. In DNA form, the CDR3 reads TGCGCCAGCAGGTTATCAGGGCAAGAGGGTGGCTACACCTTC. As protein: CASRLSGQEGGYTF.

This clonotype was observed many times. This beta chain is an unintended read in a library built for alpha chains; its size means little. The chain couples TRBV19 to TRBJ2-7; the D gene is possibly TRBD2 (6 bases). This CDR3 is 15 amino acids long. V gave up 2 bases and J gave up 5 bases, with 16 bases separating them. Germline loops: CDR1 LNHDA, CDR2 SQIVND (reference sequence). CDR3 bases: TGTGCCAGTAGTATAATGTGGGGGGAGTTCGACGAGCAGTACTTC. Its translation is CASSIMWGEFDEQYF. The full variable domain, in which reference TRBV19 and TRBJ2-7 provide the parts outside the CDR3, is DGGITQSPKYLFRKEGQNVTLSCEQNLNHDAMYWYRQDPGQGLRLIYYSQIVNDFQKGDIAEGYSVSREKKESFPLTVTSAQKNPTAFYLCASSIMWGEFDEQYFGPGTRLTVT.

By sample fraction, this clonotype is medium-sized. This beta chain represents an off-target read in a library built for alpha chains; its size is of limited meaning. This chain connects TRBV28 to TRBJ2-2; D ambiguous. Germline CDR1 and CDR2: MDHEN and SYDVKM. The V and J ends lost 8 bases and 3 bases respectively, with 13 bases between them. The CDR3 runs to 14 residues. The CDR3: CASRMVGYTGELFF. CDR3 DNA sequence: TGTGCCAGCCGAATGGTGGGGTACACCGGGGAGCTGTTTTTT.

In this sample, this clonotype is medium-sized. Because the library targeted alpha chains, this beta chain is an off-target read whose size means little. The J gene is TRBJ2-7, the V gene TRBV15; TRBD2 is a possible D gene (6 bases). The germline V gene encodes CDR1 LNHNV and CDR2 YYDKDF (reference sequence). Trimming pared 0 bases from V and 5 bases from J, leaving 14 bases between. This CDR3 comprises 15 residues. The CDR3 spells CATSRDGGGIDEQYF. CDR3 DNA: TGTGCCACCAGCAGAGATGGTGGAGGGATCGACGAGCAGTACTTC.

Notes on this clonotype: A read error may be the cause here, since a much bigger clone is one base away. The size of this beta chain means little, since it is a stray read in a library made for alpha chains. V is TRBV30 and J is TRBJ1-4; D call uncertain. Looked up from germline, CDR1 is GTSNPN and CDR2 is SVGIG (reference sequence). The CDR3 consists of 15 residues. The CDR3 is CDWSVGTQINEKLFF. In nucleotides, the CDR3 is TGTGACTGGAGTGTAGGCACCCAGATTAATGAAAAACTGTTTTTT.

In its sample, this clonotype was seen many times. Little can be read into the size of this beta chain, an off-target read in a library designed for alpha chains. The chain carries TRBV29-1 and TRBJ2-5; D is undetermined. This CDR3 spans 10 amino acids. Between the trimmed V and J ends, which lost 7 bases and 5 bases, there was a span of 8 bases. Germline CDR1 is SQVTM and CDR2 is ANQGSEA. CDR3 nucleotide sequence: TGCAGCGCAGGCTTGGAGACCCAGTACTTC. It codes for CSAGLETQYF.

This clonotype was seen at least ten times. Because the library targeted alpha chains, this beta chain is an off-target read whose size means little. V gene TRBV7-9 combines with J gene TRBJ2-3; tentative D call: TRBD1 (6 bases). The CDR3 runs to 12 residues. V lost 5 bases and J lost 4, with 7 bases in between. The germline V gene has CDR1 SEHNR and CDR2 FQNEAQ (reference sequence). This chain's CDR3 is CASSPGADTQYF. CDR3 DNA: TGTGCCAGCAGCCCAGGGGCAGATACGCAGTATTTT.

As concerns this clonotype: Because the library targeted alpha chains, this beta chain is an off-target read whose size means little. The genes are TRBV29-1 and TRBJ1-1, with TRBD1 matching 8 bases. The CDR3 totals 12 residues. CDR1 SQVTM and CDR2 ANQGSEA come from the germline V gene. J gave up 10 bases and V 5 bases, and 9 bases lay outside the gene matches. The CDR3 reads CSVSWGQVGAFF. The CDR3 nucleotides read TGCAGCGTTTCTTGGGGACAGGTTGGAGCTTTCTTT.

This clonotype is medium-sized. Being off target in a library aimed at alpha chains, this beta chain has a size of little meaning. This CDR3 is CASSPWTSGRGYEQFF. For the CDR3, the DNA is TGCGCCAGCAGCCCATGGACTAGCGGGAGGGGATATGAGCAGTTCTTC. This chain joins TRBV5-1 and TRBJ2-1; TRBD2 matches 15 bases. The trim removed 4 bases at V and 8 bases at J, leaving 7 bases unmatched. Germline V gene lookup returns CDR1 SGHRS and CDR2 YFSETQ. This CDR3 is 16 amino acids long.

This clonotype is classed as medium-sized. This beta chain turned up in a library designed for alpha chains; as an off-target read, its abundance says little. This chain joins TRBV11-2 and TRBJ2-2; TRBD1 aligns across 8 bases. J lost 4 bases, V lost 10 bases, and 8 bases had no gene match. The CDR3 runs 14 residues. Germline-derived CDR1 and CDR2 are SGHAT and FQNNGV. The CDR3 DNA reads as TGTGCCACTCACAAAACAGGGGGCACCGGGGAGCTGTTTTTT. This encodes CATHKTGGTGELFF.

This clonotype was seen ten or more times. As an off-target read in a library built for alpha chains, this beta chain has a frequency of little significance. V usage is TRBV29-1 and J usage is TRBJ2-2; TRBD1 matches 7 bases. The CDR3 runs to 14 residues. Per the germline V gene, CDR1 is SQVTM and CDR2 is ANQGSEA. With V trimmed by 4 bases and J by 2 bases, 4 bases remained unmatched. The CDR3 region is CSVAGTANTGELFF. As DNA, the CDR3 is TGCAGCGTTGCCGGGACAGCAAACACCGGGGAGCTGTTTTTT.

This clonotype was seen a few times. The library was designed around alpha chains, so this beta chain is a stray read whose abundance carries little weight. The rearrangement links TRBV7-9 to TRBJ2-1, with TRBD2 as a possible D gene (6 bases). V lost 5 bases, J lost 7 bases, and 24 bases lay in between. CDR1 SEHNR and CDR2 FQNEAQ come from the germline V gene (reference sequence). The CDR3 extends over 17 amino acids. CDR3 loop: CASSPGVGTTGGNEQFF. The CDR3 DNA follows: TGTGCCAGCAGCCCCGGCGTGGGGACCACCGGGGGTAATGAGCAGTTCTTC.

By frequency in the sample, this clonotype is medium-sized. This beta chain appears as a stray read in a library generated for alpha chains; its size is not informative. This chain links TRBV5-4 with TRBJ2-2; D could derive from TRBD1 or TRBD2 (6 bases each). The CDR3 is 19 residues long. CDR1 and CDR2 (germline): SGHNT, YYREEE (reference sequence). Trimming pared 2 bases from V and 0 bases from J, leaving 20 bases between. The CDR3 protein is CASSFLGGRVGTNTGELFF. CDR3 bases: TGTGCCAGCAGCTTTTTAGGGGGGCGCGTCGGAACGAACACCGGGGAGCTGTTTTTT. Drawing the rest from reference TRBV5-4 and TRBJ2-2, the complete variable domain is ETGVTQSPTHLIKTRGQQVTLRCSSQSGHNTVSWYQQALGQGPQFIFQYYREEENGRGNFPPRFSGLQFPNYSSELNVNALELDDSALYLCASSFLGGRVGTNTGELFFGEGSRLTVL.

In its sample, this clonotype was seen many times. This beta chain is an unintended read in a library built for alpha chains; its size means little. The rearrangement joins TRBV29-1 to TRBJ1-1, with D perhaps TRBD1 (6 bases). Trimming removed 6 bases at V and 8 bases at J, with 10 bases between. Germline values: CDR1 SQVTM, CDR2 ANQGSEA. The CDR3 is 10 amino acids. The CDR3 DNA sequence: TGCAGCGTACAGGGACTAGAAGCTTTCTTT. Translation: CSVQGLEAFF.

In its sample, this clonotype ranks as medium-sized. With the library built for alpha chains, this beta chain is off target and its frequency is not meaningful. The chain joins TRBV29-1 to TRBJ2-1; 9 nucleotides match TRBD2. Germline loops: CDR1 SQVTM, CDR2 ANQGSEA. Trimming took 7 bases from V and 3 from J; bases not matched to a gene: 7. The CDR3 is 14 residues long. The CDR3, as DNA: TGCAGCGCAAGACTAGCGGAGAACTACAATGAGCAGTTCTTC. Protein product: CSARLAENYNEQFF.

By frequency in the sample, this clonotype is medium-sized. This beta chain is a stray sequence in a library constructed for alpha chains; its clone size is not meaningful. The chain carries TRBV2 and TRBJ1-5; 7 nucleotides agree with TRBD1. The CDR3 is 18 residues long. Germline V gene data show CDR1 as SNHLY and CDR2 as FYNNEI. Trimming took 7 bases from V and 2 from J; bases not matched to a gene: 17. The chain's CDR3 is CASKRTPGVDRGNQPQHF. As DNA, the CDR3 is TGTGCCAGCAAGAGAACCCCGGGGGTAGACAGGGGCAATCAGCCCCAGCATTTT. Full variable domain (rest looked up from reference TRBV2 and TRBJ1-5): EPEVTQTPSHQVTQMGQEVILRCVPISNHLYFYWYRQILGQKVEFLVSFYNNEISEKSEIFDDQFSVERPDGSNFTLKIRSTKLEDSAMYFCASKRTPGVDRGNQPQHFGDGTRLSIL.

This clonotype was recorded many times. Being off target in a library aimed at alpha chains, this beta chain has a size of little meaning. This chain uses TRBV20-1 with TRBJ2-7, with TRBD2 identical over 10 bases. Germline assignment: CDR1 DFQATT and CDR2 SNEGSKA (reference sequence). The CDR3 length is 13 residues. The trim removed 7 bases at V and 6 bases at J, leaving 9 bases unmatched. The CDR3 nucleotides read TGCAGTGATGGCCTAGCGGGAGCCTCCGAGCAGTACTTC. Translated, it gives CSDGLAGASEQYF.

This clonotype was observed at least ten times. Because this beta chain is a stray read in a library intended to capture alpha chains, its abundance should not be given much weight. The chain has TRBV7-2 and TRBJ1-2; tentative D call: TRBD1 (5 bases). The germline V and J ends were trimmed by 5 bases and 4 bases, with 14 bases remaining between them. CDR1 SGHTA and CDR2 FQGNSA come from the germline V gene. The CDR3 extends over 14 amino acids. CDR3 nucleotides: TGTGCCAGCAGCCGGCGCCCGGGGACCTATGGCTACACCTTC. As protein: CASSRRPGTYGYTF.

Judged by abundance, this clonotype is medium-sized (0.01 to 0.1%). A library made for alpha chains picked up this beta chain off target, so its size means little. The V and J genes are TRBV15 and TRBJ2-7; 7 bases are a match to TRBD2. V gave up 0 bases and J gave up 3 bases; unmatched junction bases: 5. The CDR3 loop spans 15 amino acids. Germline CDR1 is LNHNV and CDR2 is YYDKDF (reference sequence). The CDR3 sequence is CATSRDGGGGYEQYF. CDR3 nucleotide sequence: TGTGCCACCAGCAGAGATGGCGGGGGAGGCTACGAGCAGTACTTC.

In regard to this clonotype: As an off-target read in a library built for alpha chains, this beta chain has a frequency of little significance. The rearrangement uses TRBV19 and TRBJ1-1, with D uncertain. Germline V CDR1 and CDR2: LNHDA, SQIVND (reference sequence). Trimming removed 3 bases from V and 1 base from J, with 9 bases in between. The CDR3 covers 14 residues. CDR3: CASSMRHANTEAFF. CDR3 DNA sequence: TGTGCCAGTAGTATGCGGCACGCGAACACTGAAGCTTTCTTT.

This clonotype was counted only a few times. Because this beta chain is a stray read in a library intended to capture alpha chains, its abundance should not be given much weight. The chain is built from TRBV7-9 and TRBJ2-4; D is tentatively TRBD1 or TRBD2 (7 bases each). The CDR3 consists of 16 residues. Germline-derived CDR1 and CDR2 are SEHNR and FQNEAQ (reference sequence). Trimming pared 3 bases from V and 3 bases from J, leaving 15 bases between. CDR3 sequence (DNA): TGTGCCAGCAGCTTGGGGGGGACAGTGCTCAAAAACATTCAGTACTTC. Translation gives CASSLGGTVLKNIQYF.

This clonotype is medium-sized (0.01 to 0.1%). The library was designed around alpha chains, so this beta chain is a stray read whose abundance carries little weight. The CDR3 protein is CATLIPRPHQDYGYTF. CDR3 sequence (DNA): TGTGCCACCCTGATACCACGTCCGCACCAGGACTATGGCTACACCTTC. This chain connects TRBV24-1 to TRBJ1-2; D call uncertain. The CDR3 consists of 16 residues. The V and J ends lost 9 bases and 3 bases respectively, with 22 bases between them. Germline CDR1 KGHDR, CDR2 SFDVKD.

At least ten counts were recorded for this clonotype. This beta chain lies outside the target of a library built for alpha chains; its clone size means little. The rearrangement links TRBV12-3 or TRBV12-4 to TRBJ1-1; D remains ambiguous. This CDR3 spans 13 amino acids. V lost 3 bases and J lost 5, with 10 bases in between. CDR3 nucleotide sequence: TGTGCCAGCAGTTTGGGTCCATCTACTGAAGCTTTCTTT. This gives the protein CASSLGPSTEAFF.

This clonotype was recorded at least ten times. This beta chain slipped into a library made for alpha chains as a stray read, so its size is not meaningful. The V and J genes are TRBV29-1 and TRBJ1-2; D not resolved. The CDR3 contains 11 residues. The ends were cut back, 0 bases at V and 8 bases at J, with 7 bases in the middle. The germline gives CDR1 SQVTM, CDR2 ANQGSEA. Here the CDR3 reads CSVEDLRGYTF. CDR3 nucleotide sequence: TGCAGCGTTGAAGATCTCCGGGGCTACACCTTC.